The rows below give T cell receptor beta chains drawn from one sample of a study of technical replicates of blood from a few donors. The repertoire was sequenced with immunoSEQ multiplex PCR; TCRdb's copy has only in-frame clones and lacks some. This table has roughly 73,000 clones, just over 90% appearing once. The sample comprised T cells isolated from PBMCs. All receptors come from a human donor in good health. Each CDR3 is given with its conserved first and last residue. A D gene is named only where the DNA matches it firmly. Size tells how often a clone was seen (once, few, many) or the class of an expanded clone, and some rows leave it out.

once,TRBD2,TRBV29-1,TRBJ2-3,TGCAGCGTTGGCCGGACTAGCGGGGTATCAGATACGCAGTATTTT,CSVGRTSGVSDTQYF
NA,NA,TRBV5-1,TRBJ2-7,TGCGCCAGCAGTTTAGACATTCCAGGCGACGAGCAGTACTTC,CASSLDIPGDEQYF
NA,NA,TRBV5-1,TRBJ2-7,TGCGCCAGCAGCCTCCGACTACCCGGTGAGGAGCAGTACTTC,CASSLRLPGEEQYF
NA,NA,TRBV6-5,TRBJ2-7,TGTGCCAGCAGTCTTGGCTCTGGGGGCCCCTACGAGCAGTACTTC,CASSLGSGGPYEQYF
NA,NA,TRBV30,TRBJ1-5,TGTGCCTGGAATGGGGCAGATAGCAATCAGCCCCAGCATTTT,CAWNGADSNQPQHF
NA,TRBD2,TRBV11-1,TRBJ2-1,TGTGCCAGCAGACGCGGACTAGCGGGGAGATCCACATACAATGAGCAGTTCTTC,CASRRGLAGRSTYNEQFF
NA,NA,TRBV11-2,TRBJ2-1,TGTGCCAGCAGGTCAATTAGCGGAAGCTCCTACAATGAGCAGTTCTTC,CASRSISGSSYNEQFF
NA,TRBD1,TRBV7-8,TRBJ1-5,TGTGCCAGCAGTGCCGGGACAGGCTTTGACAATAGCAATCAGCCCCAGCATTTT,CASSAGTGFDNSNQPQHF
NA,NA,TRBV7-9,TRBJ2-5,TGTGCCAGCAGCCCAAAACCGGGGGACCAAGAGACCCAGTACTTC,CASSPKPGDQETQYF
NA,NA,TRBV5-1,TRBJ2-1,TGCGCCAGCAGAGCTTCGGGGGATCGCAATGAGCAGTTCTTC,CASRASGDRNEQFF
NA,NA,TRBV4-1,TRBJ2-3,TGCGCCAGCAGCCAAGAGGGGCTAAAGGATACGCAGTATTTT,CASSQEGLKDTQYF
NA,NA,TRBV10-3,TRBJ2-2,TGTGCCATCGGCGCGAATGCGGGGATAGGAATCACCGGGGAGCTGTTTTTT,CAIGANAGIGITGELFF
NA,NA,TRBV27,TRBJ2-3,TGTGCCAGCAGAGGCCTAGCGCGCACAGATACGCAGTATTTT,CASRGLARTDTQYF
NA,TRBD1,TRBV6-1,TRBJ2-1,TGTGCCAGCAGTGAAGCCTTAGGGGGCTCAATCTACAATGAGCAGTTCTTC,CASSEALGGSIYNEQFF
NA,TRBD1,TRBV18,TRBJ2-3,TGTGCCAGCTCACCAGGACAGGGTACCACAGATACGCAGTATTTT,CASSPGQGTTDTQYF
once,TRBD2,TRBV2,TRBJ2-3,TGTGCCAGCACCGGGACTAGCGGGGGGGCAACAGATACGCAGTATTTT,CASTGTSGGATDTQYF
NA,TRBD1,TRBV5-1,TRBJ2-5,TGCGCCAGCAGCTTGGGGGGACAGGGGCAAGAGACCCAGTACTTC,CASSLGGQGQETQYF
NA,NA,TRBV27,TRBJ1-1,TGTGCCAGCATCCGGAACACTGAAGCTTTCTTT,CASIRNTEAFF
NA,NA,TRBV9,TRBJ2-7,TGTGCCAGCAGCCCCCAGGATTTGAGAGAGCAGTACTTC,CASSPQDLREQYF
NA,TRBD2,TRBV13,TRBJ2-1,TGTGCCAGCAGCTTAGCGGTGGGTTGGGGACTAGCGGGAGGACACAATGAGCAGTTCTTC,CASSLAVGWGLAGGHNEQFF
NA,TRBD2,TRBV5-5,TRBJ2-1,TGTGCCAGCAGCTTGTCACTAGCGGCCCAAGAGAATGAGCAGTTCTTC,CASSLSLAAQENEQFF
NA,TRBD1,TRBV29-1,TRBJ1-2,TGCACCCTGGGGCTTGCCGTCGAGCCCGACAGGGGAGGAGGCTATGGCTACACCTTC,CTLGLAVEPDRGGGYGYTF
once,NA,TRBV10-3,TRBJ2-7,TGTGCCATCAGTGAGTATCTGAGCGGTAACTACGAGCAGTACTTC,CAISEYLSGNYEQYF
once,TRBD1,TRBV5-5,TRBJ2-7,TGTGCCAGCAGCTGGCCCAAGGCCACAGGGGGTGGCTCCTACGAGCAGTACTTC,CASSWPKATGGGSYEQYF
NA,TRBD2,TRBV6-6,TRBJ2-7,TGTGCCAGCCAAGGGAGGGGCCAACTCCACGAGCAGTACTTC,CASQGRGQLHEQYF
NA,NA,TRBV7-9,TRBJ1-2,TGTGCCAGCAGCTTAGGACAGAATAACTATGGCTACACCTTC,CASSLGQNNYGYTF